Listed below are T cell receptor beta chains from one sample, sequenced in a study of radiation and T cells in renal cell carcinoma. Profiled with immunoSEQ multiplex PCR; TCRdb holds only in-frame clones, not every one. The sample has 150,000 to 200,000 clones, about 87% seen once. This sample comprised blood, obtained from a patient whose treatment included radiotherapy and nephrectomy. The source of these receptors is a woman aged 45-59 years with renal cell carcinoma. Each CDR3 is given with its conserved first and last residue. The order of the fields is D gene, V gene, J gene, CDR3 length, clone size, CDR3 DNA, CDR3 protein. D genes are given only for firm matches. Some rows have no size entry. The others give once, few or many, or a class for an expanded clone.

.	TRBV6-5	TRBJ1-2	15	.	TGTGCCAGCAGTTACGGTTCAGGGGCTCAGGGTGGCTACACCTTC	CASSYGSGAQGGYTF
.	TRBV5-1	TRBJ2-1	16	.	TGCGCCAGCAGCTACGGGACTCCTGGCCCCTACAATGAGCAGTTCTTC	CASSYGTPGPYNEQFF
TRBD2	TRBV6-6	TRBJ2-3	15	.	TGTGCCAGCAGTTACGGGACTAGCGGGGGGGATACGCAGTATTTT	CASSYGTSGGDTQYF
TRBD1	TRBV4-1	TRBJ1-1	16	few	TGCGCCAGCAGCCAAGGGGACAGGGTGGGGAACACTGAAGCTTTCTTT	CASSQGDRVGNTEAFF
.	TRBV7-9	TRBJ2-1	16	.	TGTGCCAGCAGCCCCCTCCAGGTCACCGGGGTCAATGAGCAGTTCTTC	CASSPLQVTGVNEQFF
.	TRBV5-5	TRBJ2-6	17	.	TGTGCCAGCAGCTTTGACAAGTCCCGCTCTGGGGCCAACGTCCTGACTTTC	CASSFDKSRSGANVLTF
.	TRBV20-1	TRBJ2-1	11	.	TGCAGTGCTCCAGATAGGCTAGTGCAGTTCTTC	CSAPDRLVQFF
.	TRBV15	TRBJ2-5	15	once	TGTGCCACCAGCAGAGATACTACGTACCAAGAGACCCAGTACTTC	CATSRDTTYQETQYF
.	TRBV30	TRBJ1-4	15	few	TGTGCCTGGAGTGTACTGGTTGGCTCTAATGAAAAACTGTTTTTT	CAWSVLVGSNEKLFF
.	TRBV15	TRBJ1-3	15	.	TGTGCCACCAGCAGAGACAGGGGACCTGGAAACACCATATATTTT	CATSRDRGPGNTIYF
.	TRBV5-6	TRBJ1-1	14	.	TGTGCCAGCACCGGGGCCCTTCCGAACACTGAAGCTTTCTTT	CASTGALPNTEAFF
.	TRBV14	TRBJ1-1	13	.	TGTGCCAGCAGCCTGGACGGACTAGGGATTGCTTTCTTT	CASSLDGLGIAFF
.	TRBV6-1	TRBJ1-5	14	.	TGTGCCAGCAGTGAAAATGGGGTCGGGCAGCCCCAGCATTTT	CASSENGVGQPQHF
.	TRBV9	TRBJ1-2	13	.	TGTGCCAGCAATAGAGGGACACCTTATGGCTACACCTTC	CASNRGTPYGYTF
.	TRBV6-1	TRBJ1-5	15	.	TGTGCCAGCAGTGAAGCTGGGGATGGCAATCAGCCCCAGCATTTT	CASSEAGDGNQPQHF
TRBD2	TRBV2	TRBJ2-7	12	many	TGTGCCAGCAGGGTAGCGGGGTACGAGCAGTACTTC	CASRVAGYEQYF
.	TRBV5-1	TRBJ2-5	14	once	TGCGCCAGCAGCCCCCCCGGAGGGGTGGAGACCCAGTACTTC	CASSPPGGVETQYF
.	TRBV2	TRBJ1-2	12	few	TGTGCCAGCAGCGTTACAGGGTATGGCTACACCTTC	CASSVTGYGYTF
.	TRBV18	TRBJ1-1	14	few	TGTGCCAGCTCACCAAATCAGGGGAACACTGAAGCTTTCTTT	CASSPNQGNTEAFF
TRBD1	TRBV5-1	TRBJ1-1	15	.	TGCGCCAGCAGACTAGACAGGGGTAGAAACACTGAAGCTTTCTTT	CASRLDRGRNTEAFF
TRBD1	TRBV5-1	TRBJ2-7	14	few	TGCGCCAGCAGCTTCCTACAGGGGGGCAACGAGCAGTACTTC	CASSFLQGGNEQYF
.	TRBV7-9	TRBJ2-3	15	.	TGTGCCAGCAGCTCCCTCCGGGACAGCACAGATACGCAGTATTTT	CASSSLRDSTDTQYF
.	TRBV13	TRBJ1-1	13	.	TGTGCCAGCAGCTCTGACAGGAACACTGAAGCTTTCTTT	CASSSDRNTEAFF
.	TRBV2	TRBJ2-1	13	once	TGTGCCAGCAAATTGTGGCCACGAAATGAGCAGTTCTTC	CASKLWPRNEQFF
TRBD1	TRBV19	TRBJ2-7	15	once	TGTGCCACCGAGGGGGAGGACAGGGGATCCTACGAGCAGTACTTC	CATEGEDRGSYEQYF
.	TRBV5-1	TRBJ1-2	17	.	TGCGCCAGCAGCTTGGAAGTCAACGCGGACCTTTTCTATGGCTACACCTTC	CASSLEVNADLFYGYTF
.	TRBV6-6	TRBJ1-5	15	once	TGTGCCAGCAGAAAAACAGACACTAGCAATCAGCCCCAGCATTTT	CASRKTDTSNQPQHF
.	TRBV6-5	TRBJ1-2	13	.	TGTGCCAGCAGTTACAGGCAGTCCTATGGCTACACCTTC	CASSYRQSYGYTF
TRBD1	TRBV5-1	TRBJ1-2	16	once	TGCGCCAGCAGCTTGGAGGGACAGGGAGGATTGAGTGGCTACACCTTC	CASSLEGQGGLSGYTF
.	TRBV19	TRBJ1-4	14	.	TGTGCCAGTAGTATAGGGCAGGGTAGCGAAAAACTGTTTTTT	CASSIGQGSEKLFF
.	TRBV15	TRBJ1-1	16	.	TGTGCCACCAGCAGTCCTACGGGTCGGGTGAACACTGAAGCTTTCTTT	CATSSPTGRVNTEAFF
TRBD1	TRBV6-4	TRBJ1-2	17	.	TGTGCCAGCAGTGACCTCAAAAGGGGGCGGGATAACTATGGCTACACCTTC	CASSDLKRGRDNYGYTF
TRBD1	TRBV11-1	TRBJ2-2	16	.	TGTGCCAGCAGCCCCGGACAGGGGTTGGCGCCCGGGGAGCTGTTTTTT	CASSPGQGLAPGELFF
.	TRBV4-3	TRBJ2-2	16	.	TGCGCCAGCAGCCAAGATTGGCGGGCGGACACCGGGGAGCTGTTTTTT	CASSQDWRADTGELFF
.	TRBV2	TRBJ2-1	13	.	TGTGCCAGCACCCCTGGACTCTACAATGAGCAGTTCTTC	CASTPGLYNEQFF
TRBD2	TRBV19	TRBJ2-7	17	.	TGTGCCAGCAGAGGACTAGCGGGAACTACTCAGTCCTACGAGCAGTACTTC	CASRGLAGTTQSYEQYF
TRBD1	TRBV6-6	TRBJ1-5	14	.	TGTGCCAGCAAGCCGGGACAGGGCAATCAGCCCCAGCATTTT	CASKPGQGNQPQHF
.	TRBV27	TRBJ1-4	17	.	TGTGCCAGCAGTTTCACGCGTCAATTTGGGGTAGCGGAAAAACTGTTTTTT	CASSFTRQFGVAEKLFF
TRBD2	TRBV7-9	TRBJ2-5	13	.	TGTGCCAGCAGCTACTCTAGCGGGGAGACCCAGTACTTC	CASSYSSGETQYF
TRBD1	TRBV6-6	TRBJ1-2	16	.	TGTGCCAGCAGTTACCTCCTTCCGGGACAGGGACATGGCTACACCTTC	CASSYLLPGQGHGYTF
.	TRBV19	TRBJ2-5	13	.	TGTGCCAGTAGTAGTCTGGTAGAAGAGACCCAGTACTTC	CASSSLVEETQYF
.	TRBV19	TRBJ1-1	12	once	TGTGCCAGTAGGGCGAGGACCGTTGAAGCTTTCTTT	CASRARTVEAFF
TRBD1	TRBV9	TRBJ1-1	15	.	TGTGCCAGCAGCCTCCGACAGGGGGATGGCACTGAAGCTTTCTTT	CASSLRQGDGTEAFF
TRBD2	TRBV11-2	TRBJ2-1	15	.	TGTGCCAGCAGCCTTCTAGCGGGGGCCTACAATGAGCAGTTCTTC	CASSLLAGAYNEQFF
.	TRBV10-3	TRBJ1-5	13	.	TGTGCCATCACCCCGGGGCTAGACCAGCCCCAGCATTTT	CAITPGLDQPQHF
.	TRBV6-1	TRBJ2-7	14	.	TGTGCCAGCAGTGAGGGGGCGGTGATCTACGAGCAGTACTTC	CASSEGAVIYEQYF
.	TRBV29-1	TRBJ2-5	13	.	TGCGGCGTCGCCGTTGGGGGGATCGAGACCCAGTACTTC	CGVAVGGIETQYF
.	TRBV28	TRBJ1-1	13	.	TGTGCCAGCAGTTTAAGTTTAGGAACTGAAGCTTTCTTT	CASSLSLGTEAFF
.	TRBV18	TRBJ2-7	13	once	TGTGCCAGCTCACCTGGGGGTTCCTACGAGCAGTACTTC	CASSPGGSYEQYF
TRBD2	TRBV7-8	TRBJ2-2	14	.	TGTGCCAGCAGCCCAGGCCGGGGGGTCGGGGAGCTGTTTTTT	CASSPGRGVGELFF
.	TRBV6-5	TRBJ1-2	14	.	TGTGCCAGCAACCCTGGGATTCCTAACTATGGCTACACCTTC	CASNPGIPNYGYTF
.	TRBV27	TRBJ2-3	13	.	TGTGCCAGCACCCCCTCTTGGGGGAGTACGCAGTATTTT	CASTPSWGSTQYF
TRBD1	TRBV19	TRBJ2-7	15	.	TGTGCCAGTAGTCTACGGACAGGGGACCGAGACGAGCAGTACTTC	CASSLRTGDRDEQYF